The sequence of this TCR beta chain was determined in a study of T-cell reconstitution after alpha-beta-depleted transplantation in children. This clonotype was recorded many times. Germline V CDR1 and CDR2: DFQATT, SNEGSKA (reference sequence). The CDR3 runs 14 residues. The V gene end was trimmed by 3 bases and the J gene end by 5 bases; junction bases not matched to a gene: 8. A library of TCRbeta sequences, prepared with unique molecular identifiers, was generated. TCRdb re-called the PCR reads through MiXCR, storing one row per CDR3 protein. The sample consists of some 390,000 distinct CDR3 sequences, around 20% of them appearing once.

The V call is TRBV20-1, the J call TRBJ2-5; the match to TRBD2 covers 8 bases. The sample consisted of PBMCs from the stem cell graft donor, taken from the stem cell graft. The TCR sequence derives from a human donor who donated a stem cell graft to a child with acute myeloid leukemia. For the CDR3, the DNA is TGCAGTGCTAGCCTGGGGACTAGGGGGGAGACCCAGTACTTC. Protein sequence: CSASLGTRGETQYF.